The clone carrying this TCR beta chain was observed a few times. The record originates from a study of T-cell reconstitution after alpha-beta-depleted transplantation in children. CDR3 length: 14 amino acids. J lost 4 bases, V lost 1 base, and 2 bases had no gene match. Germline CDR1 is LGHDT and CDR2 is YNNKEL (reference sequence). Molecular barcoding with unique molecular identifiers was used for the TCRbeta library. MiXCR, applied by TCRdb to the PCR reads, yields one record per CDR3 protein. The sample has roughly 400,000 distinct CDR3 sequences, 43% seen once; the top ten hold around 29%. This receptor was identified in a girl aged 2 to 9 with aplastic anemia, due to receive a stem cell transplant. The sequencing here drew on PBMCs, taken before TCRalphabeta/CD19-depleted stem cell transplant. The V call is TRBV3-1, the J call TRBJ1-2; 8 nucleotides match TRBD1. In DNA, the CDR3 is TGTGCCAGCAGCCAAGGTCAGGGGGCCTATGGCTACACCTTC. This gives the protein CASSQGQGAYGYTF.